This TCR beta chain stems from a study of a mutant IDH1 vaccine in newly diagnosed glioma. Study-wide background: Each patient was administered eight vaccinations, scheduled in weeks 1, 3, 5, 7, 11, 15, 19 and 23. The first vaccination came 4-6 weeks after radiotherapy alone, or with temozolomide cycles. Previous care, which was radiotherapy, temozolomide, or both, most often involved both.

Sequenced by immunoSEQ multiplex PCR; TCRdb stores in-frame clones only, minus some. The sample has 30,000 to 40,000 clones; about four fifths are singletons. Per the germline V gene, CDR1 is SGHRS and CDR2 is YFSETQ. V lost 4 bases to trimming and J lost 8 bases, with 16 bases between them. The CDR3 extends over 15 amino acids. Stated time point: week 5, during vaccination. The investigators gave 300 ug of mutant IDH1 20-mer peptide in each vaccine dose, together with topical imiquimod. Each tumor in the donors was a new WHO grade 3 or 4 astrocytoma, IDH1-mutant and ATRX-lost. Remarks on this clone: Its antigen is unidentified.

This sequence joins TRBV5-1 and TRBJ1-6, with a weak D call TRBD1 (5 bases). This receptor was taken from a man aged 50-60 years with glioma. The sequencing used PBMCs, collected from a glioma patient whose treatment included an IDH1 peptide vaccine. CDR3 amino acids: CASSPMGGGHSPLHF. The CDR3, as DNA: TGCGCCAGCAGCCCCATGGGGGGGGGTCATTCACCCCTCCACTTT. The whole variable domain, remainder taken from reference TRBV5-1 and TRBJ1-6, is KAGVTQTPRYLIKTRGQQVTLSCSPISGHRSVSWYQQTPGQGLQFLFEYFSETQRNKGNFPGRFSGRQFSNSRSEMNVSTLELGDSALYLCASSPMGGGHSPLHFGNGTRLTVT.